Shown below are 5 T cell receptor beta chains from a single sample sequenced in a study of blood T cell repertoires in COVID-19. Produced via immunoSEQ multiplex PCR; TCRdb's table is partial and in-frame only. Of 200,000 to 250,000 clones listed, roughly nine tenths are singletons. What was sequenced was PBMCs or T cells enriched from blood (not recorded which). These receptors were collected from a woman aged 45-59 years in a cohort exposed to, infected with or recovered from COVID-19 (not recorded which).

The chain joins TRBV9 to TRBJ2-3; no clear D. This CDR3 has 12 amino acids. Between the trimmed V and J ends, which lost 3 bases and 9 bases, there was a span of 11 bases. CDR1 and CDR2 from the germline V gene are SGDLS and YYNGEE. In nucleotides, the CDR3 is TGTGCCAGCAGCGCCAATGCGGCCACGCAGTATTTT. Translated, it gives CASSANAATQYF. Looking up the rest from reference TRBV9 and TRBJ2-3 gives the full variable domain: DSGVTQTPKHLITATGQRVTLRCSPRSGDLSVYWYQQSLDQGLQFLIQYYNGEERAKGNILERFSAQQFPDLHSELNLSSLELGDSALYFCASSANAATQYFGPGTRLTVL.

V is TRBV9 and J is TRBJ2-3, with a tentative D call TRBD1 (6 bases). Germline CDR1 reads SGDLS; CDR2 reads YYNGEE. CDR3 length: 14 amino acids. V was shortened by 4 bases and J by 2 bases, with 11 bases between the two germline ends. The CDR3 region is CASSRGFVTDTQYF. DNA of the CDR3: TGTGCCAGCAGCAGGGGGTTCGTCACAGATACGCAGTATTTT.

The chain links TRBV7-9 to TRBJ2-5; D uncertain. This CDR3 spans 14 amino acids. The V end was cut by 0 bases, the J end by 4 bases, with 9 bases between. CDR1 and CDR2 (germline): SEHNR, FQNEAQ (reference sequence). Written as DNA, the CDR3 is TGTGCCAGCAGCTTAGCCGGAATAGCAGAGACCCAGTACTTC. The encoded protein is CASSLAGIAETQYF.

V gene TRBV7-8 combines with J gene TRBJ1-5; the D is unclear. The CDR3 is made up of 9 amino acids. Trimming removed 11 bases at V and 5 bases at J, with 4 bases between. The germline gives CDR1 SGHVS, CDR2 FQNEAQ. DNA of the CDR3: TGTGCCCAATATCAGCCCCAGCATTTT. Its protein product is CAQYQPQHF. Full variable domain (rest looked up from reference TRBV7-8 and TRBJ1-5): GAGVSQSPRYKVAKRGQDVALRCDPISGHVSLFWYQQALGQGPEFLTYFQNEAQLDKSGLPSDRFFAERPEGSVSTLKIQRTQQEDSAVYLCAQYQPQHFGDGTRLSIL.

The J gene is TRBJ2-3, the V gene TRBV7-8, with 9 bases identical to TRBD2. J lost 1 base, V lost 5 bases, and 7 bases had no gene match. This CDR3 spans 16 amino acids. Germline assignment: CDR1 SGHVS and CDR2 FQNEAQ. CDR3: CASSPIAGVRTDTQYF. The CDR3 DNA reads as TGTGCCAGCAGCCCAATAGCGGGAGTTCGCACAGATACGCAGTATTTT. The full variable domain, with the rest looked up from reference TRBV7-8 and TRBJ2-3, is GAGVSQSPRYKVAKRGQDVALRCDPISGHVSLFWYQQALGQGPEFLTYFQNEAQLDKSGLPSDRFFAERPEGSVSTLKIQRTQQEDSAVYLCASSPIAGVRTDTQYFGPGTRLTVL.